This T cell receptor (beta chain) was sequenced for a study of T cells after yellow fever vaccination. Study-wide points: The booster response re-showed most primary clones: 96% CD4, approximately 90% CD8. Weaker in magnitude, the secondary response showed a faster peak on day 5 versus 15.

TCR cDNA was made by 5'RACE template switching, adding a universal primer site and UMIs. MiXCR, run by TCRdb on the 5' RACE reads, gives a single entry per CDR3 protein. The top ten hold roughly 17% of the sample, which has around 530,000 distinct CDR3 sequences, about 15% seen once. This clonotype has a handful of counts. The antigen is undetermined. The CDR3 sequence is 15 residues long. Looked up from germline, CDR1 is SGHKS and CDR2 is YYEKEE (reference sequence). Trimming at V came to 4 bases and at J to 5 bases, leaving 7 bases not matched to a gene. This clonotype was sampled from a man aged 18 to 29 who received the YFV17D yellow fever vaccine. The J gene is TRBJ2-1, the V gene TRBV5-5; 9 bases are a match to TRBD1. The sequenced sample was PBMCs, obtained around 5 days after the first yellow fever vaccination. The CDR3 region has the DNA TGTGCCAGCAGCCCGGGACAGGGTTCTGACAATGAGCAGTTCTTC. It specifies CASSPGQGSDNEQFF.